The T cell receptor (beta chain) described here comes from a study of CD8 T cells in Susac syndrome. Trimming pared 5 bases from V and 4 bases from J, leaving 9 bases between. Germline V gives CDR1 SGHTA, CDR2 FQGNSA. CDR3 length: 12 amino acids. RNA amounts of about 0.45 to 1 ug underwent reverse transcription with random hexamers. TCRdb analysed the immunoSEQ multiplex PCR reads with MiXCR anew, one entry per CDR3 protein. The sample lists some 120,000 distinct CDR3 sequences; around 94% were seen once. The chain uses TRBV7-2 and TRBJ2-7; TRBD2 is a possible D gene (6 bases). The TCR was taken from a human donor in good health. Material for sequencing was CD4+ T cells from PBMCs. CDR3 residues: CASSTTRYEQYF. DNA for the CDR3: TGTGCCAGCAGCACGACTAGGTACGAGCAGTACTTC.